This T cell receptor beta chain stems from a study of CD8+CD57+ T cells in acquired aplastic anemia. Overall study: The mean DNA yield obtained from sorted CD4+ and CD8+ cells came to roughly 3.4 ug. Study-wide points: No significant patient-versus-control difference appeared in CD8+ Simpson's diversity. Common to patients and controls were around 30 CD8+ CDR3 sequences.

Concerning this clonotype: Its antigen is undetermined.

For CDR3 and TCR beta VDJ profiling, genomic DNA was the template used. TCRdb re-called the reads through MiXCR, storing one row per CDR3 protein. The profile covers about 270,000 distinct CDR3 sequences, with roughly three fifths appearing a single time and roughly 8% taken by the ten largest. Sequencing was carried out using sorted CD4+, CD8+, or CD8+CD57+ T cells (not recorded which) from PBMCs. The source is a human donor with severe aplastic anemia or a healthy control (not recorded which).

The CDR3 coding sequence is TGCAGTGGAGCCGACAAGAACTATGGCTACACCTTC. It encodes CSGADKNYGYTF. The chain recombines TRBV20-1 with TRBJ1-2; no clear D. The CDR3 runs to 12 residues. V gave up 7 bases and J gave up 2 bases, with 11 bases separating them. Germline CDR1 DFQATT, CDR2 SNEGSKA (reference sequence).